Sample share makes the clone carrying this T cell receptor (beta chain) hyperexpanded. No antigen is known for it. TRBV12-4/TRBJ1-2 clonotypes were amplified with adaptor-ligated barcode primers. TCRdb called the multiplex PCR reads again in MiXCR, with one record for every CDR3 protein. The sample holds roughly 170 distinct CDR3 sequences, about 10% seen once. The CDR3 runs 11 residues. Deletions cut 5 bases from V and 8 bases from J, with 9 bases between. Treg sorting used a CD4+CD25+CD127-/low gate. The study's findings and limits: Tumor memory CD4+ T cell TCR gene usage was found to cluster with blood and lymph node memory CD4+ cells and with lymph node naive CD4+ cells. Tumor-infiltrating Treg TCR alpha and beta sequences overlapped most with tumor naive CD4+ T cells, then blood naive. Naive CD4+ cells shared 10% to 15% of tumor Treg sequences.

This clonotype was obtained from a female donor with breast cancer. The chain links TRBV12-3 or TRBV12-4 to TRBJ1-2, with D unclear. What was sequenced was Tregs sorted from blood. Written as DNA, the CDR3 is TGTGCCAGCAGTGCCCGCGGCGGCTACACCTTC. It encodes CASSARGGYTF.